This entry is about one T cell receptor beta chain. Its cognate antigen is unknown. Assay: immunoSEQ multiplex PCR; the TCRdb copy retains only in-frame clones and omits some. The data show some 59,000 clones, around 86% seen once. This entry belongs to a study of vaccination effects on CD4 cells after COVID-19. Expansion of antigen-specific CD4+ T cells with viral peptide pools was carried out by the ViraFEST assay before sequencing. After less than 11 days in culture, the CD4+ T cells were isolated. Germline CDR1 is LGHDT and CDR2 is YNNKEL (reference sequence). The CDR3 has 15 amino acids. Trimming took off 0 bases at V and 1 base at J, with 6 bases between the two ends.

Sequenced here: CD4+ T cells from PBMCs cultured with HCoV-229E spike peptides, sampled before COVID-19 vaccination. The source is a human donor who received a COVID-19 vaccine. The chain is built from TRBV3-1 (or the pseudogene TRBV3-2) and TRBJ2-2; D gene uncertain. The CDR3, as DNA: TGTGCCAGCAGCCAAGATTCTCGGAACACCGGGGAGCTGTTTTTT. Amino acid sequence: CASSQDSRNTGELFF.